A single sample is the source of the 12 T cell receptor beta chains below, sequenced in a study of post-analysis software for immune sequencing data. These TCRs are of unknown antigen specificity. cDNA libraries for TCR beta contained unique molecular identifiers. A single record per CDR3 protein comes from TCRdb applying MiXCR to the PCR reads. The table has 450,000 to 650,000 distinct CDR3 sequences, roughly 47% seen once. General study results and limits: Patients showed TRBV5-6, TRBV5-1 and TRBV20-1 among four to six TRBV segments more frequent than in controls.

Sequencing used blood. These receptors were collected from a girl between 10 and 17 years old with multiple sclerosis.

The DNA for the CDR3 is TGTGCCAGCAGCTTTCCCAGGGTCCCGAACACTGAAGCTTTCTTT. It specifies CASSFPRVPNTEAFF. This sequence joins TRBV7-8 and TRBJ1-1; tentative D call: TRBD1 (5 bases). In germline, CDR1 is SGHVS, CDR2 FQNEAQ. The V end was cut by 3 bases, the J end by 1 base, with 12 bases between. This CDR3 contains 15 residues.

As concerns this clonotype: A junction end diverges from the germline sequence, so it may reflect a read error. The rearrangement uses TRBV5-6 and TRBJ2-1, with unresolved D. The CDR3 totals 14 residues. Germline V CDR1 and CDR2: SGHDT, YYEEEE. The CDR3 sequence: CVSSYDGRYNEQFF. For the CDR3, the DNA is TGTGTCAGCAGCTACGATGGACGGTACAATGAGCAGTTCTTC.

The table lists this clonotype with a few counts. This rearrangement joins TRBV20-1 to TRBJ1-2; D might be TRBD1 (5 bases). V shed 5 bases and J shed 8 bases, with 12 bases lying between them. The germline CDR1 and CDR2 sequences are DFQATT and SNEGSKA (reference sequence). The CDR3 covers 11 residues. CDR3 in DNA: TGCAGTGCTTCCTGGGGGGGGGGCTACACCTTC. This translates into CSASWGGGYTF.

The chain joins TRBV6-6 to TRBJ1-2; D remains unclear. The germline gives CDR1 MNHNY, CDR2 SVGAGI (reference sequence). CDR3 length: 10 residues. V was cut by 10 bases and J by 10 bases, with 13 bases left in between. CDR3 sequence reads: CATSLSDYTF. The CDR3 bases are TGTGCCACCTCCCTTTCGGACTACACCTTC.

The chain recombines TRBV20-1 with TRBJ2-3, with a possible D match to TRBD2 (6 bases). Germline-derived CDR1 and CDR2 are DFQATT and SNEGSKA (reference sequence). The CDR3 runs to 13 residues. V lost 3 bases and J 4 bases, leaving 11 bases between the germline ends. The CDR3 coding sequence is TGCAGTGCTAGTTGGAGGGACGCAGATACGCAGTATTTT. It encodes CSASWRDADTQYF.

This clonotype showed up just once. J is TRBJ1-1 and V is TRBV12-3 or TRBV12-4; D not certain. The V end lost 3 bases, the J end lost 4 bases, and 12 bases lay between the germline ends. CDR3 length: 14 residues. The CDR3, as DNA: TGTGCCAGCAGTTTGGTGGGCCGGAGCACTGAAGCTTTCTTT. It specifies CASSLVGRSTEAFF.

This rearrangement joins TRBV2 to TRBJ2-6, with 8 nucleotides matching TRBD2. The CDR3 sequence is 18 residues long. V gave up 5 bases and J gave up 0 bases; unmatched junction bases: 9. Germline lookup yields CDR1 SNHLY and CDR2 FYNNEI. The CDR3 sequence: CASSTLVSGTSGANVLTF. DNA of the CDR3: TGTGCCAGCAGTACCTTGGTTAGCGGGACCTCTGGGGCCAACGTCCTGACTTTC.

In regard to this clonotype: An end of the junction does not agree with germline; a read error may underlie this. The chain combines TRBV5-6 with TRBJ2-5; D might be TRBD2 (6 bases). The germline V gene has CDR1 SGHDT and CDR2 YYEEEE. The CDR3 is 14 amino acids. The DNA of the CDR3 is TGTGCCGGCAGGAGGCGGGATATTACAGAGACCCAGTACTTC. Its protein is CAGRRRDITETQYF. Combining the CDR3 with reference TRBV5-6 and TRBJ2-5 gives the whole variable domain DAGVTQSPTHLIKTRGQQVTLRCSPKSGHDTVSWYQQALGQGPQFIFQYYEEEERQRGNFPDRFSGHQFPNYSSELNVNALLLGDSALYLCAGRRRDITETQYFGPGTRLLVL.

This clonotype was observed a handful of times. The chain combines TRBV12-3 or TRBV12-4 with TRBJ1-5; 10 bases fit TRBD1. The CDR3 covers 15 residues. The V and J ends lost 4 bases and 6 bases, in that order; junction bases with no gene match: 6. In DNA form, the CDR3 reads TGTGCCAGCAGTTCTGACAGGGGGCAGGGTCAGCCCCAGCATTTT. Amino acids: CASSSDRGQGQPQHF.

The chain uses TRBV5-1 and TRBJ2-3; D remains unclear. CDR1 and CDR2 (germline): SGHRS, YFSETQ. There are 14 residues in the CDR3. V was clipped by 0 bases and J by 6 bases, with 11 bases between them. The CDR3: CASSLAGLGDTQYF. CDR3 in DNA: TGCGCCAGCAGCTTGGCCGGGTTAGGGGATACGCAGTATTTT.

The chain is built from TRBV10-3 and TRBJ2-1, with unresolved D. CDR1 and CDR2 (germline): ENHRY, SYGVKD. V gave up 7 bases and J gave up 6 bases, with 13 bases separating them. The CDR3 spans 13 residues. The CDR3 protein is CAITGRQPNEQFF. The DNA for the CDR3 is TGTGCCATCACGGGTCGGCAACCCAATGAGCAGTTCTTC.

This chain links TRBV7-2 with TRBJ2-1; 7 bases line up with TRBD2. Germline-derived CDR1 and CDR2 are SGHTA and FQGNSA. The CDR3 consists of 11 residues. With V trimmed by 4 bases and J by 10 bases, 1 base remained unmatched. CDR3 DNA: TGTGCCAGCAGCTGGGGAGGGGAGCAGTTCTTC. This translates into CASSWGGEQFF. Using reference TRBV7-2 and TRBJ2-1 for the parts outside the CDR3, the full variable domain is GAGVSQSPSNKVTEKGKDVELRCDPISGHTALYWYRQSLGQGLEFLIYFQGNSAPDKSGLPSDRFSAERTGGSVSTLTIQRTQQEDSAVYLCASSWGGEQFFGPGTRLTVL.